The 23 T cell receptor beta chains presented below share a single source sample, sequenced in a study of a mutant IDH1 vaccine in newly diagnosed glioma. The time point: baseline, week 1 (first vaccination visit). Treatment indicated: pre-vaccination baseline after standard-of-care therapy. Method: immunoSEQ multiplex PCR; TCRdb's copy keeps in-frame clones and lacks some. The repertoire holds roughly 70,000 clones, with around 82% as singletons. This specimen was peripheral blood mononuclear cells (PBMCs), taken from a glioma patient treated with radiotherapy, temozolomide or both. These TCRs come from a young woman with glioma. Some clones in this sample may be carry-over from other donors' samples.

The rearrangement joins TRBV25-1 to TRBJ2-5; no firm D call. Germline V gives CDR1 MGHDK, CDR2 SYGVNS. V lost 5 bases and J 2 bases, leaving 12 bases between the germline ends. The CDR3 totals 14 residues. The CDR3 loop reads CASSPQSHQETQYF. CDR3 DNA sequence: TGTGCCAGCAGTCCCCAGAGCCATCAAGAGACCCAGTACTTC.

This chain links TRBV4-2 with TRBJ2-1; 11 bases match TRBD2. The CDR3 runs to 15 residues. CDR1 is LGHNA, CDR2 YNFKEQ, per germline. Germline trimming cut 1 base from V and 9 bases from J; bases unmatched to any gene: 5. For the CDR3, the DNA is TGTGCCAGCAGCCAAGGTGGCCTAGCGGGAGGTGAGCAGTTCTTC. It specifies CASSQGGLAGGEQFF.

This clone occurred once. The chain couples TRBV27 to TRBJ2-3; 12 positions agree with TRBD2. The CDR3 length is 17 residues. After removal of 6 bases from V and 5 bases from J, the junction contained 12 bases not matched to a gene. Germline V gene lookup returns CDR1 MNHEY and CDR2 SMNVEV (reference sequence). DNA of the CDR3: TGTGCCAGCAGCTTAGGCCTAGCGGGGGGGCCTCAAGATACGCAGTATTTT. Translating it yields CASSLGLAGGPQDTQYF.

The chain employs TRBV6-5 and TRBJ2-7; no firm D call. Germline loops: CDR1 MNHEY, CDR2 SVGAGI. V dropped 4 bases and J dropped 12 bases, with 19 bases sitting between them. The CDR3 has 13 amino acids. Here the CDR3 DNA reads TGTGCCAGCAGTTCCCCGTGGGCCCCGGAATTGTACTTC. This gives the protein CASSSPWAPELYF.

This clone has a handful of counts. V is TRBV30 and J is TRBJ1-4; 8 bases are a match to TRBD1. J gave up 0 bases and V 4 bases, and 16 bases lay outside the gene matches. This CDR3 has 19 amino acids. Germline CDR1 reads GTSNPN; CDR2 reads SVGIG (reference sequence). In nucleotides, the CDR3 is TGTGCCTGGAAAGCCAACCCCGGGACAGGACTTGCAACTAATGAAAAACTGTTTTTT. Amino acids: CAWKANPGTGLATNEKLFF.

As to this clone: Other DNA sequences within the sample encode an identical CDR3. The CDR3 region has the DNA TGTGCCAGCAGTTACGGGACCGCCGGTGAGCAGTTCTTC. Translating it yields CASSYGTAGEQFF. The gene calls are TRBV6-5 and TRBJ2-1, with D tentatively TRBD1 or TRBD2 (5 bases each). This CDR3 is 13 amino acids long. V shed 2 bases and J shed 9 bases, with 11 bases lying between them. The germline V gene encodes CDR1 MNHEY and CDR2 SVGAGI.

The chain recombines TRBV5-1 with TRBJ1-6; D gene uncertain. V was clipped by 2 bases and J by 5 bases, with 5 bases between them. Germline CDR1 SGHRS, CDR2 YFSETQ. There are 13 residues in the CDR3. The CDR3 DNA reads TGCGCCAGCAGCTTCCCGGATAATTCACCCCTCCACTTT. It encodes CASSFPDNSPLHF.

V usage is TRBV5-1 and J usage is TRBJ2-7, with a weak D call TRBD1 (5 bases). V dropped 1 base and J dropped 6 bases, with 14 bases sitting between them. In germline, CDR1 is SGHRS, CDR2 YFSETQ. This CDR3 is 14 amino acids long. CDR3 in DNA: TGCGCCAGCAGCTTGAGGCAGGGTTCCCTCGAGCAGTACTTC. Residues: CASSLRQGSLEQYF.

The genes are TRBV2 and TRBJ1-1; the D is unclear. This CDR3 comprises 14 residues. V was clipped by 5 bases and J by 8 bases, with 18 bases between them. Looked up from germline, CDR1 is SNHLY and CDR2 is FYNNEI. Here the CDR3 reads CASSPPPWPAEAFF. The CDR3 coding sequence is TGTGCCAGCAGTCCCCCTCCCTGGCCGGCCGAAGCTTTCTTT.

This chain links TRBV30 with TRBJ2-2; 13 nucleotides align to TRBD2. CDR3 size: 15 residues. The V gene's germline CDR1 is GTSNPN and CDR2 SVGIG (reference sequence). The V segment lost 1 base and the J segment 7 bases; nucleotides outside the gene matches: 3. This CDR3 is CAWSGTSGRGGELFF. The CDR3 bases are TGTGCCTGGAGTGGAACTAGCGGGAGGGGCGGGGAGCTGTTTTTT.

This chain connects TRBV19 to TRBJ2-1; D is possibly TRBD1 or TRBD2 (5 bases each). V lost 6 bases and J lost 10, with 13 bases in between. CDR3 length: 12 residues. Germline CDR1 LNHDA, CDR2 SQIVND (reference sequence). CDR3 loop: CASSTFGDEQFF. CDR3 in DNA: TGTGCCAGTAGCACTTTCGGGGACGAGCAGTTCTTC.

The V and J genes are TRBV11-2 and TRBJ1-1; D is uncertain. The germline V and J ends were trimmed by 3 bases and 4 bases, with 6 bases remaining between them. The CDR3 runs 12 residues. Germline assignment: CDR1 SGHAT and CDR2 FQNNGV. Here the CDR3 reads CASSLRVTEAFF. In DNA form, the CDR3 reads TGTGCCAGCAGCTTGAGGGTCACTGAAGCTTTCTTT.

The chain recombines TRBV28 with TRBJ1-2, with 7 bases matching TRBD1. The germline V gene has CDR1 MDHEN and CDR2 SYDVKM. The CDR3 runs 13 residues. Trimming took 5 bases from V and 3 from J; bases not matched to a gene: 3. In DNA, the CDR3 is TGTGCCAGCAGTGGGACAGCATACTATGGCTACACCTTC. As protein: CASSGTAYYGYTF.

The genes are TRBV6-1 and TRBJ1-2; 7 bases match TRBD1. V was pared by 5 bases and J by 1 base, with 4 bases of the junction left unmatched. The CDR3 covers 14 residues. The germline gives CDR1 MNHNS, CDR2 SASEGT. DNA for the CDR3: TGTGCCAGCAGTACCGGGACAGTTAACTATGGCTACACCTTC. Residues: CASSTGTVNYGYTF.

This rearrangement joins TRBV27 to TRBJ2-7; D is perhaps TRBD1 (9 bases). V lost 6 bases, J lost 2 bases, and 20 bases lay in between. Germline loops: CDR1 MNHEY, CDR2 SMNVEV (reference sequence). The CDR3 covers 16 residues. CDR3 DNA: TGTGCCAGCAGGGACAGGGGACTAGGGGGGACCTACGAGCAGTACTTC. This sequence encodes CASRDRGLGGTYEQYF.

A few counts support this clone. The V call is TRBV27, the J call TRBJ1-1; D is unresolved. V dropped 4 bases and J dropped 10 bases, with 13 bases sitting between them. Germline V CDR1 and CDR2: MNHEY, SMNVEV (reference sequence). This CDR3 is 12 amino acids long. The CDR3 reads CASSSDPVVAFF. The CDR3 DNA reads as TGTGCCAGCAGTTCTGACCCGGTAGTAGCTTTCTTT.

V usage is TRBV29-1 and J usage is TRBJ2-1, with D perhaps matching TRBD2 (5 bases). The CDR3 has 14 amino acids. The germline V and J ends were trimmed by 6 bases and 9 bases, with 21 bases remaining between them. Germline CDR1 SQVTM, CDR2 ANQGSEA. The CDR3 sequence is CSVPRGPQRGEQFF. As DNA, the CDR3 is TGCAGCGTCCCCCGCGGACCCCAACGGGGTGAGCAGTTCTTC.

The gene calls are TRBV19 and TRBJ1-5; 8 bases fit TRBD1. This CDR3 contains 17 residues. Trimming at V came to 9 bases and at J to 2 bases, leaving 15 bases not matched to a gene. Germline V CDR1 and CDR2: LNHDA, SQIVND (reference sequence). The CDR3 DNA sequence: TGTGCCAGCGCGCTGTGGCAGGGGGCAGGCGGCAATCAGCCCCAGCATTTT. It translates to CASALWQGAGGNQPQHF.

The chain links TRBV20-1 to TRBJ1-1; TRBD1 matches at 8 bases. The CDR3 extends over 11 amino acids. The V gene's germline CDR1 is DFQATT and CDR2 SNEGSKA (reference sequence). J lost 8 bases, V lost 6 bases, and 5 bases had no gene match. CDR3 region: CSATDRGEAFF. The DNA of the CDR3 is TGCAGTGCAACAGACAGGGGAGAAGCTTTCTTT.

V is TRBV5-4 and J is TRBJ2-1, with TRBD1 matching 10 bases. This CDR3 is 13 amino acids long. V lost 4 bases to trimming and J lost 12 bases; unmatched junction nucleotides: 7. Germline V gene data show CDR1 as SGHNT and CDR2 as YYREEE (reference sequence). In DNA, the CDR3 is TGTGCCAGCAGCGTCGGACAGGGGGGAAGGCAGTTCTTC. Residues: CASSVGQGGRQFF. Full variable domain (remainder filled in from reference TRBV5-4 and TRBJ2-1): ETGVTQSPTHLIKTRGQQVTLRCSSQSGHNTVSWYQQALGQGPQFIFQYYREEENGRGNFPPRFSGLQFPNYSSELNVNALELDDSALYLCASSVGQGGRQFFGPGTRLTVL.

CDR3 bases: TGCGCCAGCCGGGAGACAGGTTTTAACACTGAAGCTTTCTTT. Translated: CASRETGFNTEAFF. The V and J genes are TRBV5-1 and TRBJ1-1, with D perhaps TRBD1 (6 bases). This CDR3 spans 14 amino acids. V lost 7 bases to trimming and J lost 2 bases, with 15 bases between them. CDR1 SGHRS and CDR2 YFSETQ come from the germline V gene.

The CDR3 DNA sequence: TGTGCCAGCAGTTTGATTGGAGATACCCTCCACTTT. Its translation: CASSLIGDTLHF. The gene calls are TRBV7-9 and TRBJ1-6; D is uncertain. CDR1 and CDR2 (germline): SEHNR, FQNEAQ (reference sequence). This CDR3 is 12 amino acids long. The V end was cut by 6 bases, the J end by 14 bases, with 14 bases between.

DNA of the CDR3: TGCGCCAGCAGCCAGACTAGCGCGCTCGTTGGTGAGCAGTTCTTC. It yields the protein CASSQTSALVGEQFF. The chain uses TRBV5-1 and TRBJ2-1, with 8 bases lining up with TRBD2. Germline trimming cut 4 bases from V and 9 bases from J; bases unmatched to any gene: 12. CDR1 and CDR2 from the germline V gene are SGHRS and YFSETQ. This CDR3 comprises 15 residues. Complete variable domain (other parts from reference TRBV5-1 and TRBJ2-1): KAGVTQTPRYLIKTRGQQVTLSCSPISGHRSVSWYQQTPGQGLQFLFEYFSETQRNKGNFPGRFSGRQFSNSRSEMNVSTLELGDSALYLCASSQTSALVGEQFFGPGTRLTVL.